The TCR beta chain described here comes from a study of OX40 agonist ivuxolimab in advanced cancers. Turning to the study itself: Patients enrolled in dose escalation were diagnosed with hepatocellular carcinoma, melanoma, renal cell or head and neck cancer.

Sequencing was performed with immunoSEQ multiplex PCR; in TCRdb, only in-frame clones are kept and a portion is missing. The table has 98,000 or so clones, 88% seen once. Per germline, CDR1 SQVTM and CDR2 ANQGSEA. The CDR3 totals 15 residues. Germline trimming cut 8 bases from V and 0 bases from J; bases unmatched to any gene: 9. This specimen was CD4+ or CD8+ T cells sorted from blood, taken in a trial of the OX40 agonist ivuxolimab. The clonotype comes from an adult with an advanced solid tumor such as melanoma, head and neck, liver or kidney cancer. The chain recombines TRBV29-1 with TRBJ2-2, with 7 bases fitting TRBD1. This CDR3 reads CSPCLGTANTGELFF. In nucleotides, the CDR3 is TGCAGCCCGTGCCTCGGGACAGCGAACACCGGGGAGCTGTTTTTT.